The 27 T cell receptor beta chains in this list originate from one sample, sequenced in a study of cytomegalovirus exposure and HLA in healthy donors. The primer mix had 60 Vbeta and 13 Jbeta primers. The repertoire was sequenced with immunoSEQ multiplex PCR; TCRdb's copy has only in-frame clones and lacks some. The sample comprises 180,000 or so clones, over 65% of which are singletons, and around 1.5% rests with the top ten. The sample was PBMCs. These receptor sequences come from a man younger than 35 in good health and CMV-seronegative.

The V call is TRBV30, the J call TRBJ2-1; D possibly corresponds to TRBD2 (5 bases). V lost 0 bases and J 0 bases, leaving 12 bases between the germline ends. The CDR3 covers 16 residues. CDR1 GTSNPN and CDR2 SVGIG come from the germline V gene (reference sequence). The CDR3 here is CAWSVGGVYSYNEQFF. CDR3 in DNA: TGTGCCTGGAGTGTAGGAGGTGTGTACTCCTACAATGAGCAGTTCTTC.

The chain couples TRBV7-3 to TRBJ2-2; TRBD2 aligns across 8 bases. The V and J ends lost 5 bases and 5 bases, in that order; junction bases with no gene match: 7. This CDR3 contains 15 residues. Per germline, CDR1 SGHTA and CDR2 FQGTGA. The CDR3 bases are TGTGCCAGCAGCCCCGTAACGGGAGGGACCGGGGAGCTGTTTTTT. Amino acid sequence: CASSPVTGGTGELFF.

This clone occurred once. The CDR3 loop reads CATKEFYNSPLHF. The CDR3 DNA sequence: TGTGCCACCAAGGAGTTTTACAATTCACCCCTCCACTTT. This sequence joins TRBV27 and TRBJ1-6, with D unclear. V lost 10 bases and J lost 7, with 14 bases in between. There are 13 residues in the CDR3. Germline values: CDR1 MNHEY, CDR2 SMNVEV (reference sequence).

The V call is TRBV20-1, the J call TRBJ2-5, with a tentative D call TRBD2 (5 bases). The V and J ends lost 7 bases and 5 bases respectively, with 11 bases between them. The length of the CDR3 is 11 residues. CDR1 and CDR2 from the germline V gene are DFQATT and SNEGSKA (reference sequence). The chain's CDR3 is CSEARGETQYF. DNA for the CDR3: TGCAGTGAGGCTCGGGGTGAGACCCAGTACTTC.

Written as DNA, the CDR3 is TGTGCCAGTGAGGGAGATAGCAATCAGCCCCAGCATTTT. Protein sequence: CASEGDSNQPQHF. The chain combines TRBV6-1 with TRBJ1-5; D gene unclear. Trimming pared 9 bases from V and 0 bases from J, leaving 9 bases between. Per germline, CDR1 MNHNS and CDR2 SASEGT. The CDR3 runs 13 residues.

The rearrangement links TRBV2 to TRBJ2-3; the match to TRBD2 covers 11 bases. The junction had 14 bases not matched to a gene; V was cut back by 6 bases and J by 3 bases. Germline V gives CDR1 SNHLY, CDR2 FYNNEI. The CDR3 sequence is 18 residues long. This chain's CDR3 is CASRVVGGSGRVTDTQYF. The CDR3 DNA follows: TGTGCCAGCAGAGTTGTTGGGGGTAGCGGGAGGGTAACAGATACGCAGTATTTT.

This clone occurred once. This chain uses TRBV6-5 with TRBJ2-7, with D hard to call. The CDR3 contains 11 residues. V lost 2 bases to trimming and J lost 5 bases, with 4 bases between them. Germline V gene sequence: CDR1 MNHEY, CDR2 SVGAGI. CDR3 protein: CASSYGHEQYF. CDR3 coding DNA: TGTGCCAGCAGTTACGGCCACGAGCAGTACTTC.

This chain links TRBV5-1 with TRBJ2-2; tentatively, D is TRBD2 (6 bases). Germline assignment: CDR1 SGHRS and CDR2 YFSETQ. This CDR3 has 14 amino acids. The V and J ends lost 5 bases and 2 bases respectively, with 10 bases between them. CDR3 sequence (DNA): TGCGCCAGCAGACGGGAGTTAAACACCGGGGAGCTGTTTTTT. It specifies CASRRELNTGELFF.

The V and J genes are TRBV15 and TRBJ2-5; no firm D call. The J call may be incorrect, as the DNA end agrees better with TRBJ2-7. Germline V gene lookup returns CDR1 LNHNV and CDR2 YYDKDF (reference sequence). The CDR3 has 14 amino acids. In DNA, the CDR3 is TGTGCCACCAGCGGGCAGAAATGGTCCTACGAGCAGTACTTC. Its protein product is CATSGQKWSYEQYF.

CDR3 DNA: TGTGCCAGCAGACGGGACACGAACACCGGGGAGCTGTTTTTT. As protein: CASRRDTNTGELFF. V usage is TRBV9 and J usage is TRBJ2-2; tentative D call: TRBD1 (6 bases). Trimming took off 5 bases at V and 0 bases at J, with 8 bases between the two ends. CDR1 and CDR2 (germline): SGDLS, YYNGEE. The length of the CDR3 is 14 residues.

The chain uses TRBV29-1 and TRBJ1-2, with 9 bases lining up with TRBD1. This CDR3 region has 14 residues. CDR1 and CDR2 from the germline V gene are SQVTM and ANQGSEA. Unmatched junction bases numbered 4, after V lost 3 bases and J lost 2 bases. Written as DNA, the CDR3 is TGCAGCGTTGAGGACAGGGGAGGGAACTATGGCTACACCTTC. As protein: CSVEDRGGNYGYTF.

The chain employs TRBV4-1 and TRBJ1-4, with 7 bases lining up with TRBD1. In germline, CDR1 is MGHRA, CDR2 YSYEKL. This CDR3 is built from 16 residues. Unmatched junction bases numbered 3, after V lost 0 bases and J lost 2 bases. CDR3 sequence reads: CASSQEGTDTNEKLFF. DNA of the CDR3: TGCGCCAGCAGCCAAGAAGGGACAGATACTAATGAAAAACTGTTTTTT.

The genes are TRBV6-8 and TRBJ2-7, with 7 nucleotides matching TRBD1. J lost 3 bases, V lost 0 bases, and 14 bases had no gene match. Germline V gene sequence: CDR1 MNHGY, CDR2 SAAAGT. The length of the CDR3 is 18 residues. CDR3 sequence (DNA): TGTGCCAGCAGTTACTCGGGACAGTTGGCCTCAGGGGGCTACGAGCAGTACTTC. Its protein product is CASSYSGQLASGGYEQYF.

The rearrangement uses TRBV6-5 and TRBJ2-3; D gene unclear. The CDR3 sequence is 13 residues long. The V and J ends lost 7 bases and 1 base respectively, with 9 bases between them. CDR1 MNHEY and CDR2 SVGAGI come from the germline V gene. For the CDR3, the DNA is TGTGCCAGCACCAACCCGGGCACAGATACGCAGTATTTT. Translating it yields CASTNPGTDTQYF.

The rearrangement joins TRBV18 to TRBJ2-5; weak D call: TRBD1 (5 bases). CDR1 and CDR2 from the germline V gene are KGHSH and LQKENI. The V and J ends lost 4 bases and 3 bases respectively, with 9 bases between them. The CDR3 consists of 13 residues. The CDR3 reads CASSRMTEETQYF. CDR3 DNA sequence: TGTGCCAGCTCACGCATGACAGAAGAGACCCAGTACTTC.

The V call is TRBV7-2, the J call TRBJ2-3; 8 bases map to TRBD1. Germline V gene lookup returns CDR1 SGHTA and CDR2 FQGNSA. The CDR3 spans 12 residues. Germline trimming cut 6 bases from V and 9 bases from J; bases unmatched to any gene: 5. CDR3 nucleotides: TGTGCCAGCAGGCCCGACAGGGGCACGCAGTATTTT. Encoded protein: CASRPDRGTQYF.

Comments on this clone: Its ends do not fully match the called genes, so a read error is possible. This CDR3 reads CVSSPAGTYEQYF. In DNA form, the CDR3 reads TGTGTCAGCAGCCCCGCGGGCACCTACGAGCAGTACTTC. The genes are TRBV2 and TRBJ2-7, with a tentative D call TRBD2 (5 bases). The CDR3 consists of 13 residues. Germline CDR1 reads SNHLY; CDR2 reads FYNNEI.

This clone has a handful of counts. The gene calls are TRBV7-9 and TRBJ1-3; 7 nucleotides line up with TRBD1. Germline V gives CDR1 SEHNR, CDR2 FQNEAQ (reference sequence). The CDR3 runs to 17 residues. J lost 3 bases, V lost 5 bases, and 13 bases had no gene match. Here the CDR3 reads CASSTWTQGTDGNTIYF. CDR3 DNA sequence: TGTGCCAGCAGCACGTGGACACAGGGGACGGATGGAAACACCATATATTTT.

The chain combines TRBV2 with TRBJ2-7, with a weak D call TRBD2 (5 bases). The CDR3 runs 14 residues. CDR1 SNHLY and CDR2 FYNNEI come from the germline V gene. The V gene lost 7 bases and the J gene lost 4 bases, with 17 bases spanning the gap. CDR3 protein: CASTPRRQHYEQYF. CDR3 bases: TGTGCCAGCACCCCCAGGAGGCAGCATTACGAGCAGTACTTC.

The J gene is TRBJ2-7, the V gene TRBV30; 7 bases map to TRBD1. The V segment lost 3 bases and the J segment 2 bases; nucleotides outside the gene matches: 1. This CDR3 has 12 amino acids. The germline V gene encodes CDR1 GTSNPN and CDR2 SVGIG (reference sequence). The DNA of the CDR3 is TGTGCCTGGAGCAGGGGGACCTACGAGCAGTACTTC. Its protein is CAWSRGTYEQYF.

The V call is TRBV2, the J call TRBJ2-7; a weak D match, TRBD1 (6 bases). CDR3 length: 15 amino acids. V was shortened by 7 bases and J by 2 bases, with 18 bases between the two germline ends. Per the germline V gene, CDR1 is SNHLY and CDR2 is FYNNEI. The CDR3 reads CASNWVRTAPYEQYF. The CDR3 nucleotides read TGTGCCAGCAATTGGGTTAGGACAGCCCCCTACGAGCAGTACTTC. The full variable domain, rest sourced from reference TRBV2 and TRBJ2-7, is EPEVTQTPSHQVTQMGQEVILRCVPISNHLYFYWYRQILGQKVEFLVSFYNNEISEKSEIFDDQFSVERPDGSNFTLKIRSTKLEDSAMYFCASNWVRTAPYEQYFGPGTRLTVT.

V usage is TRBV6-1 and J usage is TRBJ1-1; D gene uncertain. V was shortened by 7 bases and J by 2 bases, with 5 bases between the two germline ends. The CDR3 extends over 11 amino acids. In germline, CDR1 is MNHNS, CDR2 SASEGT. CDR3 protein: CASTKNTEAFF. CDR3 nucleotides: TGTGCCAGCACAAAAAACACTGAAGCTTTCTTT.

This chain links TRBV6-5 with TRBJ2-1; 7 bases align to TRBD2. J was trimmed by 7 bases and V by 2 bases; bases with no gene match: 5. The CDR3 is 14 residues long. Germline lookup yields CDR1 MNHEY and CDR2 SVGAGI. CDR3 residues: CASSYLPRGNEQFF. The CDR3 nucleotides read TGTGCCAGCAGTTACCTACCGCGGGGGAATGAGCAGTTCTTC.

The chain's CDR3 is CASSLRGIRSPLHF. The CDR3 DNA reads TGTGCCAGCAGCTTGAGAGGAATCCGATCACCCCTCCACTTT. The chain is built from TRBV5-5 and TRBJ1-6; D uncertain. The germline gives CDR1 SGHKS, CDR2 YYEKEE (reference sequence). Between the trimmed V and J ends, which lost 1 base and 10 bases, there was a span of 12 bases. This CDR3 spans 14 amino acids.

The chain recombines TRBV5-1 with TRBJ2-5; 9 bases map to TRBD1. This CDR3 comprises 12 residues. Trimming cost V 7 bases and J 2 bases; bases outside gene matches: 0. The germline gives CDR1 SGHRS, CDR2 YFSETQ. The CDR3 DNA is TGCGCCAGCGGGACAGGGCAAGAGACCCAGTACTTC. This translates into CASGTGQETQYF.

This rearrangement joins TRBV19 to TRBJ2-1; TRBD2 matches 9 bases. From germline, CDR1 is LNHDA and CDR2 SQIVND (reference sequence). Germline trimming cut 1 base from V and 8 bases from J; bases unmatched to any gene: 12. This CDR3 spans 17 amino acids. This CDR3 is CASSIAAGGPEVDEQFF. CDR3 DNA: TGTGCCAGTAGTATAGCCGCGGGAGGGCCGGAGGTGGATGAGCAGTTCTTC.

The rearrangement links TRBV9 to TRBJ1-1; D is uncertain. Germline V gives CDR1 SGDLS, CDR2 YYNGEE. The CDR3 runs 14 residues. V was trimmed by 3 bases and J by 3 bases, leaving 12 bases between them. CDR3 nucleotide sequence: TGTGCCAGCAGCGCAGTATCCCGGGACACTGAAGCTTTCTTT. Translating it yields CASSAVSRDTEAFF.